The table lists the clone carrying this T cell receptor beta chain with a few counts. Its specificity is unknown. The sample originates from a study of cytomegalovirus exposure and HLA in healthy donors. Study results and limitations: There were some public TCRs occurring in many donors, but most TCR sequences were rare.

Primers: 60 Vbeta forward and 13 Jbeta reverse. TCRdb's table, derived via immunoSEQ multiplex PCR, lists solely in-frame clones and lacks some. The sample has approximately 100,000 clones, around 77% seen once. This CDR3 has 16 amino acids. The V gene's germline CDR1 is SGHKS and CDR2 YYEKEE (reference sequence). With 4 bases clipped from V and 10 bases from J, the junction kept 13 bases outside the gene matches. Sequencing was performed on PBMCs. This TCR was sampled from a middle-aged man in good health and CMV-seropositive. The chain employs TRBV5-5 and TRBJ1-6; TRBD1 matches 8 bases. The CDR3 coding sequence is TGTGCCAGCAGCCATCGGACAGGGCGGGATGGGTCACCCCTCCACTTT. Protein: CASSHRTGRDGSPLHF. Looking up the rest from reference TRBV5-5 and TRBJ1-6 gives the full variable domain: DAGVTQSPTHLIKTRGQQVTLRCSPISGHKSVSWYQQVLGQGPQFIFQYYEKEERGRGNFPDRFSARQFPNYSSELNVNALLLGDSALYLCASSHRTGRDGSPLHFGNGTRLTVT.